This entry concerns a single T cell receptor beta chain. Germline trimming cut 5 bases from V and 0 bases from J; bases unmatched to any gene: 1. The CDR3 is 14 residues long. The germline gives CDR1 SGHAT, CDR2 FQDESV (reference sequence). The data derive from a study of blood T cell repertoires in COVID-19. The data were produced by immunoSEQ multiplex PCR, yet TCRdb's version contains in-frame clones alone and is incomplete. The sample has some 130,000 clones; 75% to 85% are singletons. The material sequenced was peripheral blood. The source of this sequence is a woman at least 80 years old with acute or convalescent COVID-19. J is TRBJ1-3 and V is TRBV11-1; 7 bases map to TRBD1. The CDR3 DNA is TGTGCCAGCAGCGACAGGGCCTCTGGAAACACCATATATTTT. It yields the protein CASSDRASGNTIYF.